Below, 26 T cell receptor beta chains from the same sample are listed, as sequenced in a study of blood T cells in healthy people across ages. Then a second PCR, running about 6 to 11 cycles, was carried out with a sample-barcoded 5' primer and a J-beta primer mix. TCRdb reprocessed the 5' RACE reads via MiXCR and lists one record per CDR3 protein. The sample includes around 1,600,000 distinct CDR3 sequences, around 40% of them seen just once. The sequencing sample was made of blood. The receptors come from a woman aged 18-29 years in good health.

The chain combines TRBV6-5 with TRBJ2-1; D ambiguous. This CDR3 is 11 amino acids long. The germline CDR1 and CDR2 sequences are MNHEY and SVGAGI. Trimming left V 2 bases short and J 13 bases short, with 9 bases between. Here the CDR3 DNA reads TGTGCCAGCAGTTACGGTGAGACCCAGTTCTTC. Protein sequence: CASSYGETQFF.

This clonotype was counted only a few times. The gene calls are TRBV28 and TRBJ2-7; tentative D call: TRBD2 (6 bases). V gave up 3 bases and J gave up 3 bases, with 15 bases separating them. The CDR3 sequence is 15 residues long. Germline loops: CDR1 MDHEN, CDR2 SYDVKM. The CDR3 DNA reads TGTGCCAGCAGTTTTGAGGAGGGTTTTTTCTACGAGCAGTACTTC. Translation gives CASSFEEGFFYEQYF. Full variable domain (rest looked up from reference TRBV28 and TRBJ2-7): DVKVTQSSRYLVKRTGEKVFLECVQDMDHENMFWYRQDPGLGLRLIYFSYDVKMKEKGDIPEGYSVSREKKERFSLILESASTNQTSMYLCASSFEEGFFYEQYFGPGTRLTVT.

This chain connects TRBV6-5 to TRBJ1-1; D is unresolved. Germline CDR1 and CDR2: MNHEY and SVGAGI. Trimming removed 6 bases from V and 3 bases from J, with 11 bases in between. CDR3 size: 13 residues. DNA of the CDR3: TGTGCCAGCAGGCTGCACGTCGACACTGAAGCTTTCTTT. It yields the protein CASRLHVDTEAFF.

This clonotype was recorded many times. The chain links TRBV7-2 to TRBJ2-7, with D tentatively TRBD2 (6 bases). The V gene lost 0 bases and the J gene lost 3 bases, with 9 bases spanning the gap. The CDR3 is 14 residues long. Germline lookup yields CDR1 SGHTA and CDR2 FQGNSA. CDR3 in DNA: TGTGCCAGCAGCTTAGCGGGGGGAGACTACGAGCAGTACTTC. Translation gives CASSLAGGDYEQYF. Filled out from reference TRBV7-2 and TRBJ2-7, the complete variable domain reads GAGVSQSPSNKVTEKGKDVELRCDPISGHTALYWYRQSLGQGLEFLIYFQGNSAPDKSGLPSDRFSAERTGGSVSTLTIQRTQQEDSAVYLCASSLAGGDYEQYFGPGTRLTVT.

The chain carries TRBV20-1 and TRBJ2-5; TRBD1 might be the D (5 bases). CDR3 length: 13 residues. The germline CDR1 and CDR2 sequences are DFQATT and SNEGSKA (reference sequence). Between the trimmed V and J ends, which lost 3 bases and 7 bases, there was a span of 15 bases. Written as DNA, the CDR3 is TGCAGTGCTAGCGAGAGACAGTCAAGGACCCAGTACTTC. Protein: CSASERQSRTQYF.

This clonotype was observed a few times. The chain has TRBV6-1 and TRBJ1-5; D not resolved. The CDR3 has 12 amino acids. Germline values: CDR1 MNHNS, CDR2 SASEGT. The DNA of the CDR3 is TGTCTAGGCGGGGAAAGCTACCAGCCCCAGCATTTT. This codes for CLGGESYQPQHF.

The table lists this clonotype with a few counts. The rearrangement links TRBV6-6 to TRBJ1-6; D is ambiguous. V was trimmed by 4 bases and J by 5 bases, leaving 9 bases between them. Germline lookup yields CDR1 MNHNY and CDR2 SVGAGI (reference sequence). The CDR3 loop spans 14 amino acids. DNA of the CDR3: TGTGCCAGCAGTTTCAAACAAAATAATTCACCCCTCCACTTT. Translating gives CASSFKQNNSPLHF.

This clonotype has only a few counts. This chain links TRBV2 with TRBJ1-4; the D gene is possibly TRBD1 (5 bases). The CDR3 length is 14 residues. Germline loops: CDR1 SNHLY, CDR2 FYNNEI. The V gene lost 7 bases and the J gene lost 13 bases, with 22 bases spanning the gap. The CDR3 region is CASTGTLGYEVLFF. Written as DNA, the CDR3 is TGTGCCAGCACGGGGACCCTGGGGTATGAAGTACTGTTTTTT. The full variable domain, with the rest looked up from reference TRBV2 and TRBJ1-4, is EPEVTQTPSHQVTQMGQEVILRCVPISNHLYFYWYRQILGQKVEFLVSFYNNEISEKSEIFDDQFSVERPDGSNFTLKIRSTKLEDSAMYFCASTGTLGYEVLFFGSGTQLSVL.

As for this clonotype: A much larger clone sits a single nucleotide away, making a read error possible. The J gene is TRBJ2-7, the V gene TRBV7-9; tentatively, D is TRBD2 (5 bases). The V gene's germline CDR1 is SEHNR and CDR2 FQNEAQ (reference sequence). CDR3 length: 12 amino acids. CDR3 DNA: TGTTCCAGCAGCTTCGGGGTAAACGAGCAGTACTTC. This sequence encodes CSSSFGVNEQYF. The full variable domain, completed using reference TRBV7-9 and TRBJ2-7, is DTGVSQNPRHKITKRGQNVTFRCDPISEHNRLYWYRQTLGQGPEFLTYFQNEAQLEKSRLLSDRFSAERPKGSFSTLEIQRTEQGDSAMYLCSSSFGVNEQYFGPGTRLTVT.

The genes are TRBV4-1 and TRBJ1-6; D remains ambiguous. The CDR3 consists of 12 residues. Trimming left V 2 bases short and J 9 bases short, with 5 bases between. CDR1 is MGHRA and CDR2 is YSYEKL in the germline V gene. CDR3 sequence reads: CASSQHGSPLHF. CDR3 coding DNA: TGCGCCAGCAGCCAACATGGTTCACCCCTCCACTTT.

This clonotype was observed a handful of times. The chain couples TRBV5-1 to TRBJ2-7, with 10 bases that match TRBD2. Germline V lookup: CDR1 SGHRS, CDR2 YFSETQ. The CDR3 runs to 15 residues. The ends lost 5 bases at V and 0 bases at J; junction bases unmatched: 5. The CDR3 reads CASRRTSGNSYEQYF. The DNA of the CDR3 is TGCGCCAGCAGACGGACTAGCGGCAACTCCTACGAGCAGTACTTC.

V is TRBV19 and J is TRBJ1-5; D not certain. The CDR3 is 15 residues long. Per the germline V gene, CDR1 is LNHDA and CDR2 is SQIVND (reference sequence). V lost 3 bases and J lost 0, with 9 bases in between. In DNA form, the CDR3 reads TGTGCCAGTAGTATGGCAGCCTATAGCAATCAGCCCCAGCATTTT. This sequence encodes CASSMAAYSNQPQHF.

The chain has TRBV2 and TRBJ2-7; maybe TRBD2 (5 bases). Germline V gene sequence: CDR1 SNHLY, CDR2 FYNNEI. The CDR3 extends over 13 amino acids. Trimming pared 2 bases from V and 7 bases from J, leaving 12 bases between. The CDR3 region has the DNA TGTGCCAGCAGTGAAAGACTACCTTGGGAGCAGTACTTC. Translating it yields CASSERLPWEQYF.

This clonotype was detected ten times or more. This chain connects TRBV25-1 to TRBJ1-1, with 10 bases lining up with TRBD1. Germline CDR1 is MGHDK and CDR2 is SYGVNS. The V gene end was trimmed by 6 bases and the J gene end by 3 bases; junction bases not matched to a gene: 7. The CDR3 has 15 residues. The CDR3 DNA follows: TGTGCCAGCAGCCAAATGACAGGGGGCTACACTGAAGCTTTCTTT. Encoded protein: CASSQMTGGYTEAFF.

In its sample, this clonotype was seen a few times. This chain uses TRBV3-1 with TRBJ2-1, with 11 nucleotides matching TRBD2. The CDR3 length is 17 residues. The V gene end was trimmed by 3 bases and the J gene end by 5 bases; junction bases not matched to a gene: 9. Germline assignment: CDR1 LGHDT and CDR2 YNNKEL (reference sequence). The CDR3 region is CASSQSSGTSGNNEQFF. DNA for the CDR3: TGTGCCAGCAGCCAGTCCTCCGGGACTAGCGGAAACAATGAGCAGTTCTTC.

The chain recombines TRBV27 with TRBJ2-7, with 9 bases that match TRBD1. Germline values: CDR1 MNHEY, CDR2 SMNVEV (reference sequence). The length of the CDR3 is 14 residues. The V and J ends lost 7 bases and 5 bases, in that order; junction bases with no gene match: 9. CDR3 DNA: TGTGCCAGCACCCGGACAGGGGCTTCCCACGAGCAGTACTTC. Translating it yields CASTRTGASHEQYF.

In its sample, this clonotype was seen a few times. The rearrangement uses TRBV4-1 and TRBJ2-7; D possibly corresponds to TRBD1 (5 bases). The CDR3 is 14 residues long. Trimming removed 0 bases at V and 4 bases at J, with 10 bases between. CDR1 is MGHRA and CDR2 is YSYEKL in the germline V gene. The DNA for the CDR3 is TGCGCCAGCAGCCAAGAGGCCAGGGCTTACGAGCAGTACTTC. Its translation: CASSQEARAYEQYF.

The genes are TRBV7-8 and TRBJ2-1; 8 bases align to TRBD2. Germline-derived CDR1 and CDR2 are SGHVS and FQNEAQ. This CDR3 region has 16 residues. V shed 3 bases and J 8 bases; nucleotides not matched to a gene: 12. The CDR3 sequence is CASSLRGRAGVDEQFF. The CDR3 DNA follows: TGTGCCAGCAGCTTGAGGGGACGAGCGGGAGTCGATGAGCAGTTCTTC.

This sequence joins TRBV12-5 and TRBJ2-1, with D possibly called TRBD1 or TRBD2 (5 bases each). Trimming stripped 5 bases from V and 9 bases from J, with 14 bases between. The CDR3 is made up of 13 amino acids. Germline loops: CDR1 LGHNT, CDR2 FRNRAP. In DNA, the CDR3 is TGTGCTAGTGGTCTCGACCCTGGGGGTGAGCAGTTCTTC. Translating gives CASGLDPGGEQFF.

V gene TRBV6-2 or TRBV6-3 combines with J gene TRBJ2-5, with a weak D call TRBD2 (6 bases). V lost 2 bases and J 10 bases, leaving 11 bases between the germline ends. Germline V gene sequence: CDR1 MNHEY, CDR2 SVGEGT. CDR3 length equals 12 residues. The CDR3 coding sequence is TGTGCCAGCAGTTACCGGCGGGGCCTCCAGTACTTC. Its protein is CASSYRRGLQYF.

This chain's CDR3 is CSASLGSWSYNEQFF. DNA of the CDR3: TGCAGTGCTAGCCTCGGGAGTTGGTCCTACAATGAGCAGTTCTTC. The rearrangement links TRBV20-1 to TRBJ2-1; perhaps TRBD2 as D (6 bases). This CDR3 has 15 amino acids. V was cut by 3 bases and J by 1 base, with 13 bases left in between. Germline CDR1 is DFQATT and CDR2 is SNEGSKA (reference sequence).

This clonotype was counted only a few times. The chain uses TRBV6-2 or TRBV6-3 and TRBJ2-6, with D possibly matching TRBD1 (6 bases). V was cut by 6 bases and J by 1 base, with 13 bases left in between. Germline V lookup: CDR1 MNHEY, CDR2 SVGEGT. This CDR3 comprises 16 residues. The CDR3 protein is CASSPFTGSGANVLTF. The CDR3 nucleotides read TGTGCCAGCAGCCCCTTTACAGGGTCTGGGGCCAACGTCCTGACTTTC.

The rearrangement uses TRBV4-3 and TRBJ1-1; D is ambiguous. The ends were cut back, 1 base at V and 0 bases at J, with 18 bases in the middle. This CDR3 has 18 amino acids. The germline V gene encodes CDR1 LGHNA and CDR2 YSLEER. As DNA, the CDR3 is TGCGCCAGCAGCCAAGCCTTTGTGGACGGTTCCATGAACACTGAAGCTTTCTTT. Protein sequence: CASSQAFVDGSMNTEAFF.

This chain uses TRBV11-2 with TRBJ2-6, with D perhaps TRBD1 (5 bases). The V gene's germline CDR1 is SGHAT and CDR2 FQNNGV. Between the trimmed V and J ends, which lost 5 bases and 0 bases, there was a span of 8 bases. This CDR3 comprises 15 residues. This CDR3 is CASSGAVSGANVLTF. CDR3 DNA: TGTGCCAGCAGCGGGGCAGTCTCTGGGGCCAACGTCCTGACTTTC.

The chain joins TRBV20-1 to TRBJ1-4; D unresolved. The CDR3 contains 14 residues. Germline CDR1 reads DFQATT; CDR2 reads SNEGSKA (reference sequence). Deletions cut 2 bases from V and 0 bases from J, with 7 bases between. The CDR3 nucleotides are TGCAGTGCTAGACGGGGTGCAACTAATGAAAAACTGTTTTTT. Translated, it gives CSARRGATNEKLFF.

Points on this clonotype: One base away lies a much larger clone, so this may be a sequencing read error. The chain links TRBV12-3 or TRBV12-4 to TRBJ2-5; TRBD2 might be the D (5 bases). The assigned J gene may be wrong: the sequence end matches TRBJ2-7 better. This CDR3 is 14 amino acids long. The CDR3 loop reads CASSLSAVNYEQYF. CDR3 sequence (DNA): TGTGCCAGCAGTTTGTCAGCGGTTAACTACGAGCAGTACTTC.